The text below deals with one TCR beta chain. Its cognate antigen is unknown. Germline V CDR1 and CDR2: SGDLS, YYNGEE. Trimming pared 0 bases from V and 1 base from J, leaving 10 bases between. This CDR3 spans 15 amino acids. This specimen comes from a study of graft-versus-host responses after intestinal transplantation. Study in general: Anti-thymocyte globulin induction, then tacrolimus and steroids for about 3 years, went to all recipients.

The data were produced by immunoSEQ multiplex PCR, yet TCRdb's version contains in-frame clones alone and is incomplete. The sample shows approximately 63,000 clones, around 90% of them seen only once. General study points: Early after transplant, HvG clones declined as circulating GvH clones peaked. Marrow from the recipient contained GvH clones, some of which had appeared first in ileum or blood.

Graft samples were processed, releasing intraepithelial and lamina propria lymphocytes. The V and J genes are TRBV9 and TRBJ2-5; the D gene is possibly TRBD1 (6 bases). The sequence was obtained from a human patient who received an intestinal transplant, so some T cells may come from the graft donor. Sequenced here: ileum tissue, sampled 357 days after transplant. CDR3 region: CASSVEGEPQETQYF. CDR3 DNA: TGTGCCAGCAGCGTAGAGGGGGAACCCCAAGAGACCCAGTACTTC.